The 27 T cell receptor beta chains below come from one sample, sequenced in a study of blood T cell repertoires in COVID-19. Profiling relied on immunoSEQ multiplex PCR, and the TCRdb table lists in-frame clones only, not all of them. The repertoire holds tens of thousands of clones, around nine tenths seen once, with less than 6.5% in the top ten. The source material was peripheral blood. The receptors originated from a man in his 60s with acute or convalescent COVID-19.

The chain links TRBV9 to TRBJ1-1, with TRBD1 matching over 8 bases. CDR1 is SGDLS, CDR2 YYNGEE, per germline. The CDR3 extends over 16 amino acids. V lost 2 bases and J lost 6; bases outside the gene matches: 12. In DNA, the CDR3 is TGTGCCAGCAGCGTCGGGACAGGCTTTGACCCGCCTGAAGCTTTCTTT. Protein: CASSVGTGFDPPEAFF.

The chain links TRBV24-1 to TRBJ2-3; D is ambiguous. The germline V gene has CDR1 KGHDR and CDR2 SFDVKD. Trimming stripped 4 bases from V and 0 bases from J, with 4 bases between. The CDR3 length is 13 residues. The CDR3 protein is CATSDPSTDTQYF. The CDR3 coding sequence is TGTGCCACCAGTGACCCAAGCACAGATACGCAGTATTTT.

The CDR3 sequence: CASSRGSNQPQHF. CDR3 coding DNA: TGTGCCAGCAGCAGGGGTAGCAATCAGCCCCAGCATTTT. J is TRBJ1-5 and V is TRBV27; TRBD1 might be the D (6 bases). The CDR3 covers 13 residues. V lost 6 bases to trimming and J lost 0 bases, with 6 bases between them. Per germline, CDR1 MNHEY and CDR2 SMNVEV (reference sequence).

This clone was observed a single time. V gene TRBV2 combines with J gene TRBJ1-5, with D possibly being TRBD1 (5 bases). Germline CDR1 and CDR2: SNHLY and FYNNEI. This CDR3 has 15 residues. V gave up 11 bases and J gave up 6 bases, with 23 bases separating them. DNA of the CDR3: TGTGCCTCGATACGAACCCAGGGACTAGGTCAGCCCCAGCATTTT. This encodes CASIRTQGLGQPQHF.

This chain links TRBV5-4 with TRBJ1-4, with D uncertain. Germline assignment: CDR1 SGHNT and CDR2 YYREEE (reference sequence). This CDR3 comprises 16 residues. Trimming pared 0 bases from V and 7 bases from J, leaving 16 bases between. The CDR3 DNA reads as TGTGCCAGCAGCTTGGGCCAAGGGAGCACGAGTGAAAAACTGTTTTTT. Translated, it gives CASSLGQGSTSEKLFF.

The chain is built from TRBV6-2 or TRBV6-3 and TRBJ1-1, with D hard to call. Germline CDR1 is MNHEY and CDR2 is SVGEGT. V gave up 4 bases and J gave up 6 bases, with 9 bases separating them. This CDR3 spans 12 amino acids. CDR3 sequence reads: CASSLELAEAFF. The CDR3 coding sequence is TGTGCCAGCAGTTTAGAGCTTGCTGAAGCTTTCTTT.

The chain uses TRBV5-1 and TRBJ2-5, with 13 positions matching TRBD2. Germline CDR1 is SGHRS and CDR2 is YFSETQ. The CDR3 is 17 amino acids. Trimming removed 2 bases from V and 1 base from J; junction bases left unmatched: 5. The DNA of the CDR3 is TGCGCCAGCAGCTTAGGGGGGACTAGCGGGGTCCAAGAGACCCAGTACTTC. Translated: CASSLGGTSGVQETQYF.

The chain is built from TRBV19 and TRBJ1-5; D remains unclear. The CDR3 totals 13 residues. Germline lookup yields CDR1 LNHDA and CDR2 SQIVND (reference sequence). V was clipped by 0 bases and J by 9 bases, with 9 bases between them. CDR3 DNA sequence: TGTGCCAGTAGTATAGATGGGAGATGGCCCCAGCATTTT. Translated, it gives CASSIDGRWPQHF.

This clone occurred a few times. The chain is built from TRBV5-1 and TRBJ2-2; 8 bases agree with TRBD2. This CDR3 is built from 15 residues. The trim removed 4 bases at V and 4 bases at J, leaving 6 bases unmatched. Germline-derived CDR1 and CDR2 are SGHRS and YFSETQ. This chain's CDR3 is CASSSSGEGTGELFF. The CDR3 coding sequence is TGCGCCAGCAGCAGTAGCGGGGAGGGCACCGGGGAGCTGTTTTTT. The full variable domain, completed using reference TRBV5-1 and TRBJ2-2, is KAGVTQTPRYLIKTRGQQVTLSCSPISGHRSVSWYQQTPGQGLQFLFEYFSETQRNKGNFPGRFSGRQFSNSRSEMNVSTLELGDSALYLCASSSSGEGTGELFFGEGSRLTVL.

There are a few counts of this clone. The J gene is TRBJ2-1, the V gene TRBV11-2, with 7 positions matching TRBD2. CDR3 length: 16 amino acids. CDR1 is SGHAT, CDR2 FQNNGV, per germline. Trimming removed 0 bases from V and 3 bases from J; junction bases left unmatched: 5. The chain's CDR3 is CASSLDPSGYYNEQFF. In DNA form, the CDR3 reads TGTGCCAGCAGCTTAGATCCTAGCGGATACTACAATGAGCAGTTCTTC. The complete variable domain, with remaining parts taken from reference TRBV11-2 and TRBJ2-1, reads EAGVAQSPRYKIIEKRQSVAFWCNPISGHATLYWYQQILGQGPKLLIQFQNNGVVDDSQLPKDRFSAERLKGVDSTLKIQPAKLEDSAVYLCASSLDPSGYYNEQFFGPGTRLTVL.

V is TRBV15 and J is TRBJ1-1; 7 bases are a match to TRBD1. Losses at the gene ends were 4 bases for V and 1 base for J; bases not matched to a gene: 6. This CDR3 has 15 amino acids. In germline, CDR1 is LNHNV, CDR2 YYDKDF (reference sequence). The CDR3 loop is CATSTDRASNTEAFF. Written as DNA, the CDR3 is TGTGCCACCAGCACCGACAGGGCCTCGAACACTGAAGCTTTCTTT.

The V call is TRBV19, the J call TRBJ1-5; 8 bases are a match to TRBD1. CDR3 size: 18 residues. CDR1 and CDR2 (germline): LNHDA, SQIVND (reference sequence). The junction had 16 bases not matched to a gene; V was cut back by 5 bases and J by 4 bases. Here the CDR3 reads CASSYNAPGTGENQPQHF. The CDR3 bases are TGTGCCAGTAGTTATAACGCCCCCGGGACAGGAGAGAATCAGCCCCAGCATTTT.

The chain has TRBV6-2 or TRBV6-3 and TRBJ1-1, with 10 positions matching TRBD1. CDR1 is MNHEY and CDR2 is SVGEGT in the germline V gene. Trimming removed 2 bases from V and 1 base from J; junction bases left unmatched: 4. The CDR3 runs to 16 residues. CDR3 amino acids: CASSYTRTGGNTEAFF. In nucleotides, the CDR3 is TGTGCCAGCAGTTACACCCGGACAGGGGGGAACACTGAAGCTTTCTTT.

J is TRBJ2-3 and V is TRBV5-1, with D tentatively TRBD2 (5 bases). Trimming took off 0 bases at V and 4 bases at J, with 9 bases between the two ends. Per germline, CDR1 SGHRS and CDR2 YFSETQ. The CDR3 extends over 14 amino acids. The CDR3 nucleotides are TGCGCCAGCAGCTTGGAGTCCGGGGCAGATACGCAGTATTTT. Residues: CASSLESGADTQYF.

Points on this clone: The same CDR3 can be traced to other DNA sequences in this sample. In nucleotides, the CDR3 is TGTGCCAGCTCACCAGGGCAGGGAAATTCACCCCTCCACTTT. Its translation: CASSPGQGNSPLHF. The V call is TRBV18, the J call TRBJ1-6; maybe TRBD1 (5 bases). The CDR3 sequence is 14 residues long. Trimming cost V 2 bases and J 7 bases, with 9 bases left between them. The germline CDR1 and CDR2 sequences are KGHSH and LQKENI.

DNA for the CDR3: TGTGCCAGTAGTAGCCCCGGGTCCCGGTTGAGAGCTTTCTTT. Protein product: CASSSPGSRLRAFF. V and J are TRBV19 and TRBJ1-1; D remains ambiguous. The CDR3 length is 14 residues. The V gene lost 4 bases and the J gene lost 10 bases, with 19 bases spanning the gap. Germline CDR1 LNHDA, CDR2 SQIVND (reference sequence).

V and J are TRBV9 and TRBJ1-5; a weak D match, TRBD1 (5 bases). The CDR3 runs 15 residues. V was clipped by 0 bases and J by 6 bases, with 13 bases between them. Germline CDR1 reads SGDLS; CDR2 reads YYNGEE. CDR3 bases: TGTGCCAGCAGCGTAGATCCGGGGGGGACTCAGCCCCAGCATTTT. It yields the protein CASSVDPGGTQPQHF.

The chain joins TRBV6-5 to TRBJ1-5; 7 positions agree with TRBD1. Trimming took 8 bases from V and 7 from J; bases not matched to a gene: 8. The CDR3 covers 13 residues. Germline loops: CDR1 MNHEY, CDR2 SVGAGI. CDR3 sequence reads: CASQEGAKQPQHF. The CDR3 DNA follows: TGTGCCAGCCAGGAGGGGGCAAAACAGCCCCAGCATTTT.

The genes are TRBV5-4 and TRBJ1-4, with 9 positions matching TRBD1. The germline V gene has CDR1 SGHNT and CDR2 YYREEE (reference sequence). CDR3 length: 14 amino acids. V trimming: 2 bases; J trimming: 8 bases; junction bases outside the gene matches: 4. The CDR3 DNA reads TGTGCCAGCAGCTTACAGGGGGCGGGCGAAAAACTGTTTTTT. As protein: CASSLQGAGEKLFF.

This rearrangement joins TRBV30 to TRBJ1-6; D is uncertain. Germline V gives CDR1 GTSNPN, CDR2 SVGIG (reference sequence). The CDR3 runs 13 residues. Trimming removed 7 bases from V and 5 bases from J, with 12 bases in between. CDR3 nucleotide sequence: TGTGCCTCCCAGGTCTCTGATAATTCACCCCTCCACTTT. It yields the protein CASQVSDNSPLHF.

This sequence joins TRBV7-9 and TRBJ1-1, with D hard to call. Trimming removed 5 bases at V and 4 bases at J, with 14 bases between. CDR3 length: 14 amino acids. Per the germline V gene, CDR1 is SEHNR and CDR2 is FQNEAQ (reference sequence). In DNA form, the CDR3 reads TGTGCCAGCAGCCTGGTATCGCCCAGCACTGAAGCTTTCTTT. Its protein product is CASSLVSPSTEAFF.

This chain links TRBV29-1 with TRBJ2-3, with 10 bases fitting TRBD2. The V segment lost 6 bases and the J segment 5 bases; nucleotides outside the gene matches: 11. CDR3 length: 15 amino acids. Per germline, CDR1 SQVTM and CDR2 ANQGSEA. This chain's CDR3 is CSVTAERGGKDTQYF. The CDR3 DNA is TGCAGCGTGACGGCGGAGCGGGGGGGCAAAGATACGCAGTATTTT.

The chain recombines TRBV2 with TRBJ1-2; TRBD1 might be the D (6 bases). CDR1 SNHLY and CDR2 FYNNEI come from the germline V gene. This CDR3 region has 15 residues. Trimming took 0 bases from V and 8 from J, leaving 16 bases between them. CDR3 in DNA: TGTGCCAGCAGTGAAGCGCTTCCAGGGGCCACGGGCTACACCTTC. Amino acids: CASSEALPGATGYTF.

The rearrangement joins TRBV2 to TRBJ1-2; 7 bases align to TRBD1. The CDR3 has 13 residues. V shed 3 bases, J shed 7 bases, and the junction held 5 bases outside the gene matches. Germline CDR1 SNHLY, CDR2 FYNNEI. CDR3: CASSETGKPGYTF. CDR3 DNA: TGTGCCAGCAGTGAGACAGGGAAGCCTGGCTACACCTTC.

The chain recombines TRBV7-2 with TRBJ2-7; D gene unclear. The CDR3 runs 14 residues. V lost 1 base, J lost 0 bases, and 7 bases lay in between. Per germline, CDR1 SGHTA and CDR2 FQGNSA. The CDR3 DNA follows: TGTGCCAGCAGCTTAGAGCGTAACTCCTACGAGCAGTACTTC. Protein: CASSLERNSYEQYF. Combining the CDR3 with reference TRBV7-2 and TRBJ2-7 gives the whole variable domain GAGVSQSPSNKVTEKGKDVELRCDPISGHTALYWYRQSLGQGLEFLIYFQGNSAPDKSGLPSDRFSAERTGGSVSTLTIQRTQQEDSAVYLCASSLERNSYEQYFGPGTRLTVT.

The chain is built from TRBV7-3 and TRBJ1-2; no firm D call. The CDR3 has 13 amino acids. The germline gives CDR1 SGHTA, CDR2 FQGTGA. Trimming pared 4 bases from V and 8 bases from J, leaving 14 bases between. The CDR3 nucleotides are TGTGCCAGCAGCTCAGGACCGGGGTTAGGCTACACCTTC. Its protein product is CASSSGPGLGYTF.

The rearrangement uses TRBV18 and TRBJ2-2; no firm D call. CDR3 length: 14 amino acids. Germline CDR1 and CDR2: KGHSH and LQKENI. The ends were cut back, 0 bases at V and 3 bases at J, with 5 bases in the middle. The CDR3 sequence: CASSPPADTGELFF. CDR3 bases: TGTGCCAGCTCACCACCTGCAGACACCGGGGAGCTGTTTTTT.